Presented here are 3 T cell receptor beta chains from one specimen sequenced in a study of CD8 T cells in ankylosing spondylitis. General study results and limits: A motif in TCR beta, a set of eight or nine highly homologous variants, appeared characteristic of ankylosing spondylitis blood.

These receptors' targets are unknown. TCRdb itself ran the 5' RACE reads through MiXCR, one entry per CDR3 protein. The sample has 500,000 or so distinct CDR3 sequences, less than 6% seen once. Input material: blood, either unsorted or a sorted T cell fraction (not recorded which). Receptor source: a male donor with ankylosing spondylitis.

This clonotype was seen ten or more times. The V call is TRBV11-3, the J call TRBJ1-1; 8 bases are a match to TRBD1. Trimming removed 8 bases from V and 8 bases from J; junction bases left unmatched: 7. The CDR3 has 12 residues. Germline assignment: CDR1 SGHNT and CDR2 YENEEA. CDR3 region: CASGQGRTEAFF. In DNA form, the CDR3 reads TGTGCCAGCGGACAGGGACGGACGGAAGCTTTCTTT.

The sample holds many counts of this clonotype. The rearrangement links TRBV7-2 to TRBJ2-1; 9 positions agree with TRBD2. This CDR3 is 15 amino acids long. V shed 0 bases and J 8 bases; nucleotides not matched to a gene: 5. Per the germline V gene, CDR1 is SGHTA and CDR2 is FQGNSA. The CDR3 sequence is CASSLARLAGYEQFF. The CDR3 DNA sequence: TGTGCCAGCAGCTTAGCGCGCCTAGCGGGGTATGAGCAGTTCTTC. The full variable domain, with the rest looked up from reference TRBV7-2 and TRBJ2-1, is GAGVSQSPSNKVTEKGKDVELRCDPISGHTALYWYRQSLGQGLEFLIYFQGNSAPDKSGLPSDRFSAERTGGSVSTLTIQRTQQEDSAVYLCASSLARLAGYEQFFGPGTRLTVL.

This clonotype was observed at least ten times. The J gene is TRBJ2-1, the V gene TRBV7-2, with 8 positions matching TRBD2. The CDR3 has 16 amino acids. The junction had 13 bases not matched to a gene; V was cut back by 5 bases and J by 7 bases. Germline lookup yields CDR1 SGHTA and CDR2 FQGNSA. The CDR3 region is CASSLGRGALKNEQFF. CDR3 DNA: TGTGCCAGCAGCCTCGGGAGGGGTGCCCTTAAGAATGAGCAGTTCTTC.